This TCR beta chain was recovered during a study of blood T cells in healthy people across ages. Deletions cut 8 bases from V and 7 bases from J, with 14 bases between. The CDR3 totals 12 residues. Combining a sample-barcoded 5' primer with a J-beta primer mix, a second PCR ran for about 7 to 11 cycles. A template-switch adaptor that had 12 random nucleotides put a tag on each cDNA molecule. TCRdb itself ran the 5' RACE reads through MiXCR, one entry per CDR3 protein. The sample includes approximately 2,000,000 distinct CDR3 sequences, roughly 43% seen only once; the top ten take under 25%. The source of this sequence is a human donor in good health. This chain links TRBV12-3 or TRBV12-4 with TRBJ2-5; D remains unclear. What was sequenced was blood. CDR3 loop: CASSRSLGTQYF. CDR3 sequence (DNA): TGTGCCAGCTCTCGCTCCTTGGGGACCCAGTACTTC.